This T cell receptor (beta chain) is from a study of spatial heterogeneity in lung cancer. Study as a whole: The study consistently detected more beta-chain than alpha-chain sequences.

In its sample, this clonotype was seen a few times. Trimming removed 8 bases at V and 7 bases at J, with 14 bases between. The CDR3 sequence is 13 residues long. CDR1 is SNHLY and CDR2 is FYNNEI in the germline V gene. This sample's time point: sample taken at primary tumor resection. Unsorted samples of tumor, nontumor lung or frozen PBMC had their whole RNA sequenced. TCRdb processed the 5' RACE reads anew with MiXCR; each CDR3 protein has one entry. The sample has around 12,000 distinct CDR3 sequences, around 15% seen once; the top ten hold 37%. This chain uses TRBV2 with TRBJ2-2; D possibly matches TRBD1 or TRBD2 (6 bases each). The receptor was isolated from a male donor with early-stage non-small cell lung cancer. Sequenced material: PBMCs, taken at surgery. DNA for the CDR3: TGTGCCAGCTCTCGGGGGCTTGGCGGGGAGCTGTTTTTT. Its protein is CASSRGLGGELFF.